This TCR beta chain derives from a study of shared clonotypes between healthy human individuals. Regarding the study as a whole: The small donor group covered limited genetic and exposure diversity.

Several immunoSEQ plates received, in even portions, the genomic DNA of each subset. Ten immunoSEQ deep assay plates were used to sequence the DNA of unsorted PBMCs. TCRdb's table, derived via immunoSEQ multiplex PCR, lists solely in-frame clones and lacks some. The table records about 490,000 clones, 70% to 85% of them present only once. Remarks on this clone: Its antigen remains unidentified.

From germline, CDR1 is MNHNY and CDR2 SVGAGI (reference sequence). This CDR3 contains 13 residues. V was shortened by 7 bases and J by 4 bases, with 14 bases between the two germline ends. This chain uses TRBV6-6 with TRBJ2-7, with D hard to call. Sequenced sample: PBMCs. This sequence originates from a woman aged 40 to 50 in good health. Some clones in this sample may be carry-over from other donors' samples. As DNA, the CDR3 is TGTGCCAGCACTTTGGACGGCAATTACGAGCAGTACTTC. This translates into CASTLDGNYEQYF.